This T cell receptor beta chain derives from a study of synovial regulatory T cells in juvenile arthritis. Produced via immunoSEQ multiplex PCR; TCRdb's table is partial and in-frame only. This repertoire includes about 10,000 clones. The approximately eleven donors had active juvenile idiopathic arthritis, with 3 polyarticular and 8 oligoarticular cases. In regard to this clone: Its antigen is not known.

Findings and caveats of the study: TCR diversity was lower in inflammation-associated blood Treg cells than in other blood Treg cells. Largely private between patients, iaTreg TCR repertoires showed partial overlap with synovial Teff and blood CPL repertoires. Synovial Tregs shared more CDR3 sequences with iaTregs than other blood Tregs.

The length of the CDR3 is 17 residues. The nucleotide record is missing. Germline CDR1 MGHRA, CDR2 YSYEKL. The chain couples TRBV4-1 to TRBJ2-7; TCRdb outputs TRBD2, but without DNA this stays unchecked. Source material: Treg cells from blood. Subset here: remaining (HLA-DR-negative) circulating blood Treg cells. This sequence originates from a donor aged 2-35 years with juvenile idiopathic arthritis. The CDR3 sequence is CASSHLYGGTSSYEQYF.